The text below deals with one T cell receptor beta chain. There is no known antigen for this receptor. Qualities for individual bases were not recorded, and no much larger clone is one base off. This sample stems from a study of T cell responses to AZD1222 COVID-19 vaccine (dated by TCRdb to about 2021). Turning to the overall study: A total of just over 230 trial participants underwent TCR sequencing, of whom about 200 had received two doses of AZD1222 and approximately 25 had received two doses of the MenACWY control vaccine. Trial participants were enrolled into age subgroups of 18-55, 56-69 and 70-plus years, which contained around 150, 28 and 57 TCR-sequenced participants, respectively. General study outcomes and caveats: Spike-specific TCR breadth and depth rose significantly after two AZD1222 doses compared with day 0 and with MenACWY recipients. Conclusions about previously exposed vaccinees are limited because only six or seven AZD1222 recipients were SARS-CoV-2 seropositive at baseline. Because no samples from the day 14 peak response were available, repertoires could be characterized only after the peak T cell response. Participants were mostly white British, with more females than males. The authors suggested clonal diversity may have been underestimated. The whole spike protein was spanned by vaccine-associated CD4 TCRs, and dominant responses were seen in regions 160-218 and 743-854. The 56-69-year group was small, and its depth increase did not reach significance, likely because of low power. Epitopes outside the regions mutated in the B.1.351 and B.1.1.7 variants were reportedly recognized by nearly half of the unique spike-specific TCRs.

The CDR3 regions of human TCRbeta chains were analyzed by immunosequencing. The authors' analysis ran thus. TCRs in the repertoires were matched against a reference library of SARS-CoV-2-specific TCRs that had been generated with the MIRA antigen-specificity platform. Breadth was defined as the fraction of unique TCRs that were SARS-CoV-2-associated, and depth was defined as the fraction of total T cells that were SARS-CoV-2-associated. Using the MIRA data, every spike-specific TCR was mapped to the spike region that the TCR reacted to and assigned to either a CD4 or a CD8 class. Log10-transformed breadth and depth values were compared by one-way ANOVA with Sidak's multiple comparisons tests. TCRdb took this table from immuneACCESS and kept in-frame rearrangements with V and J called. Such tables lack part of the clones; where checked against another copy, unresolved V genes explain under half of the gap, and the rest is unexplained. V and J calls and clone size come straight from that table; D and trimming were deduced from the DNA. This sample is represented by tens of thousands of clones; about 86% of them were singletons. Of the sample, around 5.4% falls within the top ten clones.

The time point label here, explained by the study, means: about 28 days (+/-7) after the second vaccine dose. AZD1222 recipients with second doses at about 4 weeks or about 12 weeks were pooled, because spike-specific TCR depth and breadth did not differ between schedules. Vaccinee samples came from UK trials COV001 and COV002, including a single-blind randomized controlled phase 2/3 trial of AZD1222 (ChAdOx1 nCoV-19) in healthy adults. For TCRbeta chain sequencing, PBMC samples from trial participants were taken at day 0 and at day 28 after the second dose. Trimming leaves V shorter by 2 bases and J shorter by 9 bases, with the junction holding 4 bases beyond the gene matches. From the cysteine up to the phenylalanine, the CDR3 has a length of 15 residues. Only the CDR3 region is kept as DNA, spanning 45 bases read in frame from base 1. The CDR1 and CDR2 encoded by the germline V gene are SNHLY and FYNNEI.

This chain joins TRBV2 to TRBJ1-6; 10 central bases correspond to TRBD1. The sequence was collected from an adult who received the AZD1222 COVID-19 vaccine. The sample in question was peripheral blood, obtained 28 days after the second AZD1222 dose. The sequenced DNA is TGTGCCAGCAGTGAAATGGGACAGGGGTTTTCACCCCTCCACTTT. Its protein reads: CASSEMGQGFSPLHF.